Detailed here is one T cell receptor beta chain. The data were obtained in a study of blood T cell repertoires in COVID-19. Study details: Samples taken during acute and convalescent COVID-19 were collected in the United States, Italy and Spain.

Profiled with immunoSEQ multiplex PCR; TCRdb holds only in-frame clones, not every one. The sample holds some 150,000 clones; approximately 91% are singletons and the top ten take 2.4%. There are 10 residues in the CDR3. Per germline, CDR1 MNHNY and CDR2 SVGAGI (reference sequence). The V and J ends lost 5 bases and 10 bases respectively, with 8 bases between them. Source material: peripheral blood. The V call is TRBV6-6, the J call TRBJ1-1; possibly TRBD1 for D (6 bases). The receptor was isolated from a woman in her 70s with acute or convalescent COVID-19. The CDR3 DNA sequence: TGTGCCAGCAGTATAGGGGGAGCTTTCTTT. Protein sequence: CASSIGGAFF.